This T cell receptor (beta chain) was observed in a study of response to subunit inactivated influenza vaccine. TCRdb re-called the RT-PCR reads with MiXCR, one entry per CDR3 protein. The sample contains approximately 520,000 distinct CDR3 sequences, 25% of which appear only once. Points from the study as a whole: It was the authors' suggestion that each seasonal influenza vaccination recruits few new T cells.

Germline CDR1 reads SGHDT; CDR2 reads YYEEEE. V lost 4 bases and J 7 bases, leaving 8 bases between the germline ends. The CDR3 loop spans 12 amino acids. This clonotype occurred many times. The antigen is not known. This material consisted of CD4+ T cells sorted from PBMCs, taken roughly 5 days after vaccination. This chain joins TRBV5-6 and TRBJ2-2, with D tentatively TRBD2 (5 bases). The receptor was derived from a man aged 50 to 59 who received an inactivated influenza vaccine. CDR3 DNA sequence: TGTGCCAGCAGCCTAGCCAGCGGGGAGCTGTTTTTT. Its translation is CASSLASGELFF.